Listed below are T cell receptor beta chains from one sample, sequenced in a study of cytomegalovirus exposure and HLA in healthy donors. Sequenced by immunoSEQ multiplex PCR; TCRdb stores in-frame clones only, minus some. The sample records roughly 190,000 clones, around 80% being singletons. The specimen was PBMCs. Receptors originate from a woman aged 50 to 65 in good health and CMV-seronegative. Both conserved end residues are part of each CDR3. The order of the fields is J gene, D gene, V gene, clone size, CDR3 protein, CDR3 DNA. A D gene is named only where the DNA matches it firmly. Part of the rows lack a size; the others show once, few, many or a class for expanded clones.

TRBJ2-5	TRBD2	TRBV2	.	CASIRGLAGETTRTQYF	TGTGCCAGCATCCGGGGACTAGCGGGAGAGACAACCCGGACCCAGTACTTC
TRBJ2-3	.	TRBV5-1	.	CASSLSSDTQYF	TGCGCCAGCAGCTTGTCTTCAGATACGCAGTATTTT
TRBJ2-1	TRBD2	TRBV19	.	CASSSDYMGGTQPMSSYNEQFF	TGTGCCAGTAGTTCAGACTATATGGGGGGGACTCAACCCATGAGCTCCTACAATGAGCAGTTCTTC
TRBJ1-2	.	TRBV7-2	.	CASSLDEVFGPIYGYTF	TGTGCCAGCAGCTTAGATGAGGTGTTCGGTCCAATATATGGCTACACCTTC
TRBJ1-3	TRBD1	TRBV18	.	CASSPDRGTGNTIYF	TGTGCCAGCTCACCAGACAGGGGCACTGGAAACACCATATATTTT
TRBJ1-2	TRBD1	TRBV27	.	CASSLSGQGSYGYTF	TGTGCCAGCAGTTTATCGGGACAGGGGTCCTATGGCTACACCTTC
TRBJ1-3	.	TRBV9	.	CASSDLRETIYF	TGTGCCAGCAGCGATCTACGGGAAACCATATATTTT
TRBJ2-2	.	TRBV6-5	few	CASSYSWEFTGELFF	TGTGCCAGCAGTTACTCTTGGGAGTTCACCGGGGAGCTGTTTTTT
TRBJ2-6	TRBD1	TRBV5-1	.	CASSWTGTGSSGANVLTF	TGCGCCAGCAGCTGGACCGGGACAGGGTCCTCTGGGGCCAACGTCCTGACTTTC
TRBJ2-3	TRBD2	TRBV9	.	CASSVRAGAGDTQYF	TGTGCCAGCAGCGTCAGAGCGGGAGCTGGAGATACGCAGTATTTT
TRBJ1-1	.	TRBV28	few	CASSQQGGYTEAFF	TGTGCCAGCAGCCAACAGGGAGGGTACACTGAAGCTTTCTTT
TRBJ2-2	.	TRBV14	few	CASSPFTVTGELFF	TGTGCCAGCAGCCCCTTTACTGTCACCGGGGAGCTGTTTTTT
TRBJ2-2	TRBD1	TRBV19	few	CASRTGTGSGGELFF	TGTGCCAGTAGGACCGGGACAGGGTCAGGCGGGGAGCTGTTTTTT
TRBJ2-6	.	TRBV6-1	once	CASSEGRGRVGANVLTF	TGTGCCAGCAGTGAAGGGAGAGGGCGGGTGGGGGCCAACGTCCTGACTTTC
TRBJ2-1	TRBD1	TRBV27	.	CASRLDRGSYNEQFF	TGTGCCAGCAGACTCGACAGGGGATCCTACAATGAGCAGTTCTTC
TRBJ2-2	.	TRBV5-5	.	CASSLGVLANTGELFF	TGTGCCAGCAGCTTGGGGGTACTAGCGAACACCGGGGAGCTGTTTTTT
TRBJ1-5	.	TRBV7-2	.	CASSPMGVRQPQHF	TGTGCCAGCAGTCCAATGGGAGTCCGTCAGCCCCAGCATTTT
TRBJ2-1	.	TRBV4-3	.	CASSPGTFNEQFF	TGCGCCAGCAGCCCCGGGACTTTTAATGAGCAGTTCTTC
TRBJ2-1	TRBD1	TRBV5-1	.	CASSRRQGAGNEQFF	TGCGCCAGCAGCAGAAGACAGGGGGCAGGCAATGAGCAGTTCTTC
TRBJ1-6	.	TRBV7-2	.	CASSPGGADNSPLHF	TGTGCCAGCAGCCCAGGCGGGGCGGATAATTCACCCCTCCACTTT
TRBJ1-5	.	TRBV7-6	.	CASSGGGGMPQHF	TGTGCCAGCAGCGGAGGCGGGGGCATGCCCCAGCATTTT